This T cell receptor (beta chain) was recovered during a study of CD8 T cells in ankylosing spondylitis. 5'-RACE, quantitative and with molecular barcodes, yielded the TCR beta libraries. TCRdb used MiXCR to reprocess the 5' RACE reads, holding one entry per CDR3 protein. The data hold more than 650,000 distinct CDR3 sequences, with 10% to 15% observed a single time. Whole-study results and caveats: Clones that were linked to disease were CD8+ and were relatively rare in peripheral blood. Reactive arthritis synovial fluid and blood were previously reported to contain some motif variants. Reported data indicate significant enrichment of disease-linked clones within matched ankylosing spondylitis synovial fluid. Ankylosing spondylitis blood seemed to carry a telltale TCR beta motif made of several highly homologous variants.

The germline V and J ends were trimmed by 6 bases and 8 bases, with 23 bases remaining between them. The CDR3 runs 15 residues. Germline V CDR1 and CDR2: DFQATT, SNEGSKA (reference sequence). This clonotype was recorded many times. Its antigen remains unidentified. The clonotype originates from a male donor with ankylosing spondylitis. V is TRBV20-1 and J is TRBJ2-1; the D gene is possibly TRBD2 (5 bases). The sequenced sample consisted of blood, either unsorted or a sorted T cell fraction (not recorded which). The CDR3 DNA follows: TGCAGTGCCCAACTGGAGAGGGCCTACTTACATGAGCAGTTCTTC. The encoded protein is CSAQLERAYLHEQFF.